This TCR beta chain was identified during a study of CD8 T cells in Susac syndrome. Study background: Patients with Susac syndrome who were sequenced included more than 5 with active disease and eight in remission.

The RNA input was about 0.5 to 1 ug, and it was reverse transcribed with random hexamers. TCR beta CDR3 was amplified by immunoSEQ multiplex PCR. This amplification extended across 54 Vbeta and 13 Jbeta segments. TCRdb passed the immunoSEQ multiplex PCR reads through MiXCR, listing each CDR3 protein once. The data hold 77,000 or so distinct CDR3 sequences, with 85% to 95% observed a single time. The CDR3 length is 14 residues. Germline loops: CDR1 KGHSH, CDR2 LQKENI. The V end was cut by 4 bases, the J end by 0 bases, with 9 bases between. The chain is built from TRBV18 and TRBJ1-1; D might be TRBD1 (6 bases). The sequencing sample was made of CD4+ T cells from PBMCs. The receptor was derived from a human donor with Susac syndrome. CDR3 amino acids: CASSLGTLNTEAFF. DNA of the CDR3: TGTGCCAGCTCACTTGGGACACTGAACACTGAAGCTTTCTTT.